The 9 T cell receptor beta chains below were found in one sample sequenced in a study of blood T cell repertoires in COVID-19. TCRdb's copy holds only in-frame clones and misses some; the assay was immunoSEQ multiplex PCR. Among 150,000 to 200,000 clones, around four fifths were seen once, and the ten largest hold 6.5% to 8.5%. The sequencing input was peripheral blood. All receptors derive from a woman between 70 and 85 years old with COVID-19, enrolled during active disease.

Comments on this clone: An end of the junction does not agree with germline; a read error may underlie this. This rearrangement joins TRBV5-8 to TRBJ1-2, with TRBD1 identical over 7 bases. The CDR3 is 14 residues long. Germline V lookup: CDR1 SGHTS, CDR2 YDEGEE. The DNA of the CDR3 is TGTGCCAGCAGCTTAAGGGTCTCATCCGGGACAGACCTCTTC. It yields the protein CASSLRVSSGTDLF.

This chain links TRBV11-2 with TRBJ2-7; D unclear. Trimming took 4 bases from V and 4 from J, leaving 5 bases between them. The CDR3 consists of 11 residues. The V gene's germline CDR1 is SGHAT and CDR2 FQNNGV. The DNA of the CDR3 is TGTGCCAGCAGCTCCAGATACGAGCAGTACTTC. It codes for CASSSRYEQYF.

In this sample, this clone turned up once. This chain connects TRBV10-3 to TRBJ2-7, with 10 bases aligning to TRBD2. This CDR3 contains 15 residues. Per the germline V gene, CDR1 is ENHRY and CDR2 is SYGVKD. V shed 11 bases, J shed 3 bases, and the junction held 13 bases outside the gene matches. The CDR3 region has the DNA TGTGCCCCCTCCCCCCTAGCGGGAGAAATCTACGAGCAGTACTTC. Encoded protein: CAPSPLAGEIYEQYF.

CDR3 nucleotide sequence: TGTGCCAGCCATAAGCGGACAGGCAAGAAATCGCAGTACTTC. It codes for CASHKRTGKKSQYF. The chain recombines TRBV28 with TRBJ2-7; the match to TRBD1 covers 7 bases. The J segment lost 9 bases and the V segment lost 8 bases, leaving 16 bases of the junction unmatched. Germline V CDR1 and CDR2: MDHEN, SYDVKM. The CDR3 contains 14 residues. Based on the CDR3 plus reference TRBV28 and TRBJ2-7, the full variable domain is DVKVTQSSRYLVKRTGEKVFLECVQDMDHENMFWYRQDPGLGLRLIYFSYDVKMKEKGDIPEGYSVSREKKERFSLILESASTNQTSMYLCASHKRTGKKSQYFGPGTRLTVT.

The chain combines TRBV5-8 with TRBJ1-6; 7 positions agree with TRBD1. Germline V lookup: CDR1 SGHTS, CDR2 YDEGEE. J gave up 4 bases and V 4 bases, and 2 bases lay outside the gene matches. CDR3 length equals 14 residues. Written as DNA, the CDR3 is TGTGCCAGCAGCACGGGACAGTATAATTCACCCCTCCACTTT. It encodes CASSTGQYNSPLHF.

The chain has TRBV28 and TRBJ1-2; TRBD1 might be the D (6 bases). There are 14 residues in the CDR3. Trimming pared 4 bases from V and 6 bases from J, leaving 15 bases between. Germline V gives CDR1 MDHEN, CDR2 SYDVKM. The CDR3 spells CASSSMPHRDGYTF. The DNA for the CDR3 is TGTGCCAGCAGTTCCATGCCCCACAGGGATGGCTACACCTTC.

The chain links TRBV3-1 (or the pseudogene TRBV3-2) to TRBJ2-2, with no clear D. The CDR3 contains 15 residues. From germline, CDR1 is LGHDT and CDR2 YNNKEL (reference sequence). Trimming removed 2 bases from V and 7 bases from J, with 14 bases in between. CDR3 amino acids: CASSQNSLSNGELFF. The CDR3 DNA follows: TGTGCCAGCAGCCAAAACTCCCTTTCTAACGGGGAGCTGTTTTTT.

V is TRBV5-1 and J is TRBJ2-5; 9 nucleotides align to TRBD2. Germline trimming cut 1 base from V and 4 bases from J; bases unmatched to any gene: 5. The V gene's germline CDR1 is SGHRS and CDR2 YFSETQ. This CDR3 is built from 15 residues. The CDR3 DNA reads TGCGCCAGCAGCTTGATAGCGGGAGTACGAGAGACCCAGTACTTC. It codes for CASSLIAGVRETQYF.

The chain combines TRBV19 with TRBJ1-4; 9 bases map to TRBD1. The germline V gene has CDR1 LNHDA and CDR2 SQIVND (reference sequence). CDR3 length: 13 residues. V was pared by 7 bases and J by 7 bases, with 4 bases of the junction left unmatched. CDR3 sequence: CASTTGGSEKLFF. CDR3 nucleotides: TGTGCCAGTACCACAGGGGGCAGTGAAAAACTGTTTTTT.